A selection of T cell receptor beta chains follows, all from one sample in a study of tumor-infiltrating lymphocytes in localized non-small cell lung cancer. Libraries were prepared by immunoSEQ multiplex PCR; TCRdb keeps only in-frame clonotypes and omits some of them. The sample includes 3,000 to 4,000 clones, less than 70% of them seen just once. Sequenced sample: uninvolved lung tissue not adjacent to the tumor. The source of these receptors is a human donor with non-small cell lung cancer. CDR3s include the opening cysteine and the closing phenylalanine or tryptophan. D genes are given only for firm matches. A clone size is listed for some rows: how often the clone was seen (once, few, many), or a class if it is expanded.

DNA,CDR3,J,V,D,size
TGTGCCAGCAGTTACGTCAGGTCCATGAGCACCGGGGAGCTGTTTTTT,CASSYVRSMSTGELFF,TRBJ2-2,TRBV6-5,-,-
TGCGCCAGCAGCTTGGTAGCGGGGGGTTACAATGAGCAGTTCTTC,CASSLVAGGYNEQFF,TRBJ2-1,TRBV5-1,TRBD2,-
TGTGCCAGCACCCGTACAGGGGATGGAGGCACTGAAGCTTTCTTT,CASTRTGDGGTEAFF,TRBJ1-1,TRBV7-3,TRBD1,-
TGTGCCAGCAGCGTGTCTAGCGGGGGCTACCAAGAGACCCAGTACTTC,CASSVSSGGYQETQYF,TRBJ2-5,TRBV5-4,TRBD2,-
TGTGCCACCAGCAGGGGGTCAGGGACAGGGAGTCCCTATGGCTACACCTTC,CATSRGSGTGSPYGYTF,TRBJ1-2,TRBV15,TRBD1,-
TGCGCCAGCAGCCCCGTGGGGACAGGCGGGTTTGGCTCCTACAATGAGCAGTTCTTC,CASSPVGTGGFGSYNEQFF,TRBJ2-1,TRBV5-1,TRBD1,-
TGCGCCAGCAGCCAAGATTCGTCGCAGGGGGCAAACACCGGGGAGCTGTTTTTT,CASSQDSSQGANTGELFF,TRBJ2-2,TRBV4-3,TRBD1,-
TGTGCCAGTAGTATAGACACTAGAGGCCGCACAGATACGCAGTATTTT,CASSIDTRGRTDTQYF,TRBJ2-3,TRBV19,-,-
TGTGCCTGGACACCCCGCCCCCCGAACACTGAAGCTTTCTTT,CAWTPRPPNTEAFF,TRBJ1-1,TRBV30,-,few
TGCGCCAGCAGCTTGGGACAGCCCGGGAAAGAGACCCAGTACTTC,CASSLGQPGKETQYF,TRBJ2-5,TRBV5-1,-,-
TGTGCCAGCCGGAAAATGGACAGTTTCTCTGAAGCTTTCTTT,CASRKMDSFSEAFF,TRBJ1-1,TRBV18,-,-
TGTGCCAGCAGCTTAGCCCCCCTCGGGGAGACCCAGTACTTC,CASSLAPLGETQYF,TRBJ2-5,TRBV7-8,-,-
TGTGCCAGCAGTTTATCCACGGGTGGCTACACCTTC,CASSLSTGGYTF,TRBJ1-2,TRBV28,-,-
TGTGCCAGCAGCTGGGATAAGAACACTGAAGCTTTCTTT,CASSWDKNTEAFF,TRBJ1-1,TRBV7-3,-,once
TGTGCCAGCAGCTTAAGAACAGGGGATAAGTGTAGCAATCAGCCCCAGCATTTT,CASSLRTGDKCSNQPQHF,TRBJ1-5,TRBV11-3,TRBD1,once
TGTGCCAGCATTCTTCCGGGACAGGGAGGTTCACCCCTCCACTTT,CASILPGQGGSPLHF,TRBJ1-6,TRBV6-4,TRBD1,few
TGTGCCAGCAGCTCCAGAAACGTTAGGGCTTCGCCCCTCCACTTT,CASSSRNVRASPLHF,TRBJ1-6,TRBV7-2,-,-
TGTGCCTGGAGTGTAACCGGGACTAGCGTCTCCTACGAGCAGTACTTC,CAWSVTGTSVSYEQYF,TRBJ2-7,TRBV30,TRBD2,-
TGTGCCAGCGGATGGGGCCAAAACACTGAAGCTTTCTTT,CASGWGQNTEAFF,TRBJ1-1,TRBV6-1,-,-
TGCGCCAGCAGCCTAAGAGCTCGGCTAGCGGGGGGCAGCACAGATACGCAGTATTTT,CASSLRARLAGGSTDTQYF,TRBJ2-3,TRBV4-3,TRBD2,few
TGTGCCAGCAGCTTGGCTGGGGGGGCTAACACCGGGGAGCTGTTTTTT,CASSLAGGANTGELFF,TRBJ2-2,TRBV5-4,-,few
TGTGCCAGCAGCGGGGGGACACCTGGAAACACCATATATTTT,CASSGGTPGNTIYF,TRBJ1-3,TRBV9,-,-
TGTGCCAGCAGCGGACCGGGACTAGCGGCCACAGATACGCAGTATTTT,CASSGPGLAATDTQYF,TRBJ2-3,TRBV7-9,TRBD2,large
TGTGCCAGCAGCTGGAGGACAGGGGACACTGAAGCTTTCTTT,CASSWRTGDTEAFF,TRBJ1-1,TRBV11-1,TRBD1,once
TGTGCCAGCTCGGACAGGAGAAGCTCTGGAAACACCATATATTTT,CASSDRRSSGNTIYF,TRBJ1-3,TRBV6-1,TRBD1,-
TGTGCCAGTAGTCCCACTCCCCCCGGACAGGCAGGCAGCACTGAAGCTTTCTTT,CASSPTPPGQAGSTEAFF,TRBJ1-1,TRBV19,TRBD1,-
TGTGCCAGTGGTAACGGGGGATACACAGATACGCAGTATTTT,CASGNGGYTDTQYF,TRBJ2-3,TRBV5-4,-,-